This is a list of T cell receptor beta chains from one sample in a study of T cell repertoires in cytomegalovirus infection. A single record per CDR3 protein comes from TCRdb applying MiXCR to the reads. The data show more than 45,000 distinct CDR3 sequences, around 30% seen once. These receptors have no known antigen. What was sequenced was PBMCs, sequenced either directly or after in vitro stimulation (not recorded which). Source of these receptors: a human donor in good health (CMV status not recorded). Some clones in this sample may be carry-over from other donors' samples. Both conserved end residues are part of each CDR3. A D gene is named only where the DNA matches it firmly. A row's size may be missing; if present it is once, few, many or a size class.

D gene: -; V gene: TRBV5-1; clone size: few; J gene: TRBJ2-7; CDR3 protein: CASSLEGSSYEQYF; CDR3 DNA: TGCGCCAGCAGCTTGGAGGGTAGTAGCTACGAGCAGTACTTC
D gene: -; V gene: TRBV7-2; clone size: few; J gene: TRBJ1-2; CDR3 protein: CASSPDRNYGYTF; CDR3 DNA: TGTGCCAGCAGCCCCGACAGGAACTATGGCTACACCTTC
D gene: TRBD1; V gene: TRBV6-6; clone size: -; J gene: TRBJ1-3; CDR3 protein: CASSGDRRSGNTIYF; CDR3 DNA: TGTGCCAGCAGTGGGGACAGGCGGTCTGGAAACACCATATATTTT
D gene: -; V gene: TRBV20-1; clone size: -; J gene: TRBJ2-1; CDR3 protein: CSWIYNEQFF; CDR3 DNA: TGCAGTTGGATCTACAATGAGCAGTTCTTC
D gene: -; V gene: TRBV5-1; clone size: -; J gene: TRBJ1-2; CDR3 protein: CASSLDNRSGTTDYGYTF; CDR3 DNA: TGCGCCAGCAGCTTGGACAACCGCTCGGGGACAACGGACTATGGCTACACCTTC
D gene: TRBD1; V gene: TRBV28; clone size: -; J gene: TRBJ1-5; CDR3 protein: CASRAPGQGNQPQHF; CDR3 DNA: TGTGCCAGCAGGGCCCCGGGACAGGGTAATCAGCCCCAGCATTTT
D gene: -; V gene: TRBV6-6; clone size: few; J gene: TRBJ2-3; CDR3 protein: CASSPTHQRYTDTQYF; CDR3 DNA: TGTGCCAGCAGCCCTACTCATCAGCGGTACACAGATACGCAGTATTTT
D gene: -; V gene: TRBV2; clone size: -; J gene: TRBJ1-6; CDR3 protein: CASCLLWGFGNSPLHF; CDR3 DNA: TGTGCCAGCTGCCTACTATGGGGTTTTGGTAATTCACCCCTCCACTTT
D gene: -; V gene: TRBV7-8; clone size: few; J gene: TRBJ2-6; CDR3 protein: CASSPNPSGFSGANVLTF; CDR3 DNA: TGTGCCAGCAGCCCAAACCCTTCAGGATTCTCTGGGGCCAACGTCCTGACTTTC
D gene: TRBD1; V gene: TRBV6-1; clone size: few; J gene: TRBJ2-3; CDR3 protein: CASLPPSRDRLNTDTQYF; CDR3 DNA: TGTGCCAGCTTGCCCCCGAGTCGGGACAGGTTAAACACAGATACGCAGTATTTT
D gene: -; V gene: TRBV27; clone size: few; J gene: TRBJ1-5; CDR3 protein: CASSKGGGLQPQHF; CDR3 DNA: TGTGCCAGCAGTAAGGGTGGGGGGCTTCAGCCCCAGCATTTT